This T cell receptor (beta chain) came from a study of cytomegalovirus exposure and HLA in healthy donors. Findings and caveats of the study: There were some public TCRs occurring in many donors, but most TCR sequences were rare.

Details on this clone: Its cognate antigen is unknown.

CDR3 length: 14 amino acids. The ends were cut back, 7 bases at V and 5 bases at J, with 14 bases in the middle. Germline-derived CDR1 and CDR2 are SEHNR and FQNEAQ (reference sequence). Libraries were prepared by immunoSEQ multiplex PCR; TCRdb keeps only in-frame clonotypes and omits some of them. The repertoire holds about 130,000 clones, about 91% seen once, with about 1.1% in the top ten. The genes are TRBV7-9 and TRBJ1-4, with TRBD1 as a possible D gene (5 bases). This receptor was identified in a woman aged 18-30 years in good health and CMV-seronegative. Sequencing input: PBMCs. CDR3 residues: CASTQDSLNEKLFF. CDR3 DNA sequence: TGTGCCAGCACCCAAGACAGCCTCAATGAAAAACTGTTTTTT.